This T cell receptor beta chain was recovered during a study of T cell clones after liver transplantation. Broader study findings: In two subjects, few donor cells limited the measurable donor-reactive repertoire.

Comments on this clone: The antigen is undetermined.

The CDR3 contains 15 residues. Looked up from germline, CDR1 is LNHDA and CDR2 is SQIVND (reference sequence). V dropped 6 bases and J dropped 2; count of bases not matched to a gene: 6. Clones were read by immunoSEQ multiplex PCR, and TCRdb kept only the in-frame ones, dropping some. The sample has some 59,000 clones; approximately 77% are singletons. This TCR was sampled from a human patient who received a liver transplant. Some of the T cells may derive from the graft donor. This chain links TRBV19 with TRBJ2-3; 9 bases line up with TRBD2. The sample was CD4+ T cells from blood, taken at the 22-month timepoint. CDR3 sequence: CASRLGGGATDTQYF. DNA of the CDR3: TGTGCCAGTAGACTTGGCGGGGGGGCCACAGATACGCAGTATTTT.